This T cell receptor (beta chain) was captured by sequencing in a study of PD-1 blockade in classical Hodgkin lymphoma. Whole-study context: Nivolumab 3 mg/kg was given intravenously every 2 weeks.

CDR1 and CDR2 from the germline V gene are SGHRS and YFSETQ. CDR3 length: 14 residues. Trimming stripped 0 bases from V and 7 bases from J, with 13 bases between. The data were produced by immunoSEQ multiplex PCR, yet TCRdb's version contains in-frame clones alone and is incomplete. Among about 44,000 clones listed, 66% were seen once. This clone showed up just a few times. Time point in this sample: cycle 4 day 1 (C4D1), after more than five weeks of nivolumab. Relapses following autologous stem cell transplantation were seen in all patients, with brentuximab vedotin exposure varying. The TCR originated in a human donor with classical Hodgkin lymphoma. The material was peripheral blood mononuclear cells (PBMCs), obtained before the fourth cycle of nivolumab. The chain links TRBV5-1 to TRBJ1-2; D is perhaps TRBD1 (6 bases). The DNA of the CDR3 is TGCGCCAGCAGCTTGGATCCAGGGGCGGCTGGCTACACCTTC. Its translation is CASSLDPGAAGYTF.